These 18 T cell receptor beta chains came from one sample sequenced in a study of T-cell reconstitution after alpha-beta-depleted transplantation in children. Unique molecular identifiers were incorporated when the TCRbeta library was constructed. TCRdb re-called the PCR reads with MiXCR, one entry per CDR3 protein. The sample lists around 400,000 distinct CDR3 sequences, about a fifth occurring once. This material consisted of PBMCs from the stem cell graft donor, taken from the stem cell graft. The receptors shown here come from a human donor who donated a stem cell graft to a child with acute myeloid leukemia.

This clonotype was counted many times. The chain employs TRBV12-3 or TRBV12-4 and TRBJ2-2; D may be TRBD1 (6 bases). Trimming stripped 5 bases from V and 7 bases from J, with 14 bases between. This CDR3 is 14 amino acids long. For the CDR3, the DNA is TGTGCCAGCAGTGGGGGACATTATGTCGGGGAGCTGTTTTTT. It specifies CASSGGHYVGELFF.

This clonotype was observed a handful of times. The V call is TRBV24-1, the J call TRBJ2-3; D is unresolved. Germline V lookup: CDR1 KGHDR, CDR2 SFDVKD. This CDR3 is 13 amino acids long. Trimming removed 7 bases at V and 6 bases at J, with 13 bases between. For the CDR3, the DNA is TGTGCCACCAGGTCAACGGCGAAGGATACGCAGTATTTT. Translation gives CATRSTAKDTQYF.

This chain joins TRBV7-2 and TRBJ2-3, with a possible D match to TRBD1 (6 bases). CDR3 size: 17 residues. Germline CDR1 reads SGHTA; CDR2 reads FQGNSA. Trimming removed 4 bases at V and 5 bases at J, with 22 bases between. CDR3 region: CASSSGVGVLGVDTQYF. Here the CDR3 DNA reads TGTGCCAGCAGCTCAGGGGTCGGGGTTCTTGGTGTAGATACGCAGTATTTT.

This clonotype was detected only a few times. This chain connects TRBV12-3 or TRBV12-4 to TRBJ2-7; TRBD1 matches at 7 bases. Trimming at V came to 6 bases and at J to 5 bases, leaving 7 bases not matched to a gene. The CDR3 spans 13 residues. Written as DNA, the CDR3 is TGTGCCAGCAGCCAGACAGGGCCCCACGAGCAGTACTTC. Its translation: CASSQTGPHEQYF.

CDR3: CASSQEIWGAGQPQHF. CDR3 nucleotide sequence: TGTGCCAGCAGCCAGGAGATCTGGGGGGCAGGTCAGCCCCAGCATTTT. The V and J genes are TRBV4-2 and TRBJ1-5; maybe TRBD1 (6 bases). The CDR3 loop spans 16 amino acids. The ends were cut back, 3 bases at V and 6 bases at J, with 18 bases in the middle. Per the germline V gene, CDR1 is LGHNA and CDR2 is YNFKEQ.

This clonotype was picked up many times. The rearrangement joins TRBV12-3 or TRBV12-4 to TRBJ2-3; D remains ambiguous. V lost 5 bases and J 1 base, leaving 4 bases between the germline ends. This CDR3 is 12 amino acids long. CDR3: CASSPGTDTQYF. The CDR3 DNA reads as TGTGCCAGCAGTCCCGGCACAGATACGCAGTATTTT.

The CDR3 nucleotides read TGTGCCAGCAGTTTTCGCAGGGGGGGAGAGCAGTTCTTC. Translating it yields CASSFRRGGEQFF. This chain joins TRBV12-3 or TRBV12-4 and TRBJ2-1, with D perhaps TRBD1 or TRBD2 (7 bases each). V dropped 3 bases and J dropped 10 bases, with 13 bases sitting between them. The length of the CDR3 is 13 residues.

The V and J genes are TRBV28 and TRBJ2-5, with 7 bases lining up with TRBD2. The CDR3 totals 15 residues. CDR1 is MDHEN and CDR2 is SYDVKM in the germline V gene. Trimming cost V 4 bases and J 2 bases; bases outside gene matches: 7. DNA for the CDR3: TGTGCCAGCAGTTCTCTTAGCGGGCTACAAGAGACCCAGTACTTC. It codes for CASSSLSGLQETQYF.

V gene TRBV29-1 combines with J gene TRBJ2-3; 8 bases fit TRBD2. Germline V lookup: CDR1 SQVTM, CDR2 ANQGSEA. The CDR3 consists of 13 residues. Trimming cost V 5 bases and J 5 bases; bases outside gene matches: 6. The CDR3 protein is CSVSGRAKDTQYF. DNA for the CDR3: TGCAGCGTTTCCGGGAGGGCCAAAGATACGCAGTATTTT.

On this clonotype: The junction and the germline gene differ at one end; a read error may be behind it. The chain couples TRBV12-3 or TRBV12-4 to TRBJ2-1; 8 nucleotides align to TRBD2. This CDR3 has 15 amino acids. The CDR3 spells CVSSLDTRGVDEQFF. The CDR3 DNA follows: TGTGTCAGCAGTTTAGACACGCGGGGGGTGGATGAGCAGTTCTTC.

This clonotype was found many times. V is TRBV20-1 and J is TRBJ2-7; TRBD2 matches 8 bases. J lost 4 bases, V lost 6 bases, and 8 bases had no gene match. The CDR3 totals 13 residues. Germline lookup yields CDR1 DFQATT and CDR2 SNEGSKA (reference sequence). CDR3 in DNA: TGCAGTGCCCCGAGCGGGAGTTTATACGAGCAGTACTTC. Its protein product is CSAPSGSLYEQYF.

This clonotype was observed many times. V and J are TRBV4-2 and TRBJ2-1; 11 bases map to TRBD2. Trimming cost V 2 bases and J 0 bases; bases outside gene matches: 0. Germline CDR1 LGHNA, CDR2 YNFKEQ. CDR3 size: 16 residues. The CDR3 DNA is TGTGCCAGCAGCCAAACTAGCGGGAGCTCCTACAATGAGCAGTTCTTC. Translating it yields CASSQTSGSSYNEQFF.

The table lists this clonotype with a few counts. The rearrangement uses TRBV18 and TRBJ2-1; 9 bases agree with TRBD1. The CDR3 covers 19 residues. V was clipped by 4 bases and J by 5 bases; unmatched bases: 18. Germline lookup yields CDR1 KGHSH and CDR2 LQKENI. CDR3 amino acids: CASSRVSTGGGSGNNEQFF. CDR3 DNA: TGTGCCAGCTCACGGGTATCTACAGGGGGCGGTAGCGGCAACAATGAGCAGTTCTTC.

This clonotype has a handful of counts. The chain has TRBV3-1 and TRBJ2-2; maybe TRBD1 (6 bases). This CDR3 is 13 amino acids long. V gave up 1 base and J gave up 6 bases, with 6 bases separating them. In germline, CDR1 is LGHDT, CDR2 YNNKEL (reference sequence). The chain's CDR3 is CASSQGGPGELFF. The CDR3 coding sequence is TGTGCCAGCAGCCAAGGGGGGCCCGGGGAGCTGTTTTTT.

V and J are TRBV9 and TRBJ2-3; 8 bases align to TRBD2. Per the germline V gene, CDR1 is SGDLS and CDR2 is YYNGEE. The length of the CDR3 is 15 residues. V dropped 3 bases and J dropped 4; count of bases not matched to a gene: 7. The CDR3 reads CASSGREGVADTQYF. CDR3 sequence (DNA): TGTGCCAGCAGCGGCCGGGAGGGCGTAGCAGATACGCAGTATTTT.

This clonotype was picked up many times. The CDR3 nucleotides read TGCAGTGCTAGTTTAGCGGGAGCGGTAGATACGCAGTATTTT. It specifies CSASLAGAVDTQYF. The chain joins TRBV20-1 to TRBJ2-3, with 9 bases matching TRBD2. The V and J ends lost 3 bases and 5 bases, in that order; junction bases with no gene match: 6. Germline values: CDR1 DFQATT, CDR2 SNEGSKA (reference sequence). The CDR3 runs 14 residues.

The chain uses TRBV5-1 and TRBJ2-1, with D perhaps matching TRBD2 (5 bases). CDR3 length equals 15 residues. CDR1 and CDR2 from the germline V gene are SGHRS and YFSETQ. Trimming removed 0 bases at V and 6 bases at J, with 13 bases between. CDR3 sequence reads: CASSLAVGEVNEQFF. Here the CDR3 DNA reads TGCGCCAGCAGCTTGGCCGTGGGAGAGGTCAATGAGCAGTTCTTC.

This clonotype was seen more than once but under ten times. The V and J genes are TRBV7-9 and TRBJ2-2; D not resolved. V shed 4 bases and J shed 4 bases, with 4 bases lying between them. The germline V gene has CDR1 SEHNR and CDR2 FQNEAQ (reference sequence). This CDR3 comprises 12 residues. DNA for the CDR3: TGTGCCAGCAGCTCAATCACCGGGGAGCTGTTTTTT. Protein sequence: CASSSITGELFF.